These 27 T cell receptor beta chains were sequenced from one sample in a study of human T cells and chemical hapten exposure. MiXCR, applied by TCRdb to the 5' RACE reads, yields one record per CDR3 protein. The table has about 120,000 distinct CDR3 sequences, 19% seen once. It was from unfractionated whole blood that total RNA was extracted. The receptors were gathered from a human donor in good health.

This clonotype was seen only a few times. The gene calls are TRBV6-6 and TRBJ1-2; D not resolved. Germline values: CDR1 MNHNY, CDR2 SVGAGI (reference sequence). Trimming took 4 bases from V and 6 from J, leaving 9 bases between them. The CDR3 is 12 amino acids. The CDR3 loop reads CASSSHKDGYTF. Written as DNA, the CDR3 is TGTGCCAGCAGTTCGCACAAGGATGGCTACACCTTC.

The chain is built from TRBV28 and TRBJ2-4; D possibly corresponds to TRBD2 (7 bases). The germline V gene has CDR1 MDHEN and CDR2 SYDVKM. The ends were cut back, 7 bases at V and 9 bases at J, with 25 bases in the middle. The CDR3 has 16 residues. This CDR3 reads CASKKGGGLSYSIQYF. In nucleotides, the CDR3 is TGTGCCAGCAAAAAGGGGGGGGGACTAAGTTATTCCATTCAGTACTTC.

This clonotype was recorded a few times. The J gene is TRBJ2-7, the V gene TRBV12-3 or TRBV12-4; D remains unclear. The V end was cut by 2 bases, the J end by 3 bases, with 11 bases between. There are 14 residues in the CDR3. CDR3 in DNA: TGTGCCAGCAGTTTACTCGGGCTATACTACGAGCAGTACTTC. Residues: CASSLLGLYYEQYF.

This clonotype has only a few counts. This chain joins TRBV7-9 and TRBJ2-1; D is possibly TRBD2 (5 bases). This CDR3 comprises 16 residues. Germline V lookup: CDR1 SEHNR, CDR2 FQNEAQ (reference sequence). The V end lost 7 bases, the J end lost 5 bases, and 21 bases lay between the germline ends. The CDR3 protein is CASISKWTSPDNEQFF. DNA for the CDR3: TGTGCCAGCATCTCTAAGTGGACTTCCCCTGACAATGAGCAGTTCTTC.

The rearrangement links TRBV20-1 to TRBJ2-5; D gene uncertain. This CDR3 spans 13 amino acids. Trimming took 4 bases from V and 0 from J, leaving 9 bases between them. Germline V gives CDR1 DFQATT, CDR2 SNEGSKA (reference sequence). The CDR3 spells CSAKWAYQETQYF. The CDR3 bases are TGCAGTGCTAAGTGGGCTTACCAAGAGACCCAGTACTTC.

This rearrangement joins TRBV11-2 to TRBJ2-3; D not resolved. The V and J ends lost 3 bases and 6 bases respectively, with 7 bases between them. Germline V gene data show CDR1 as SGHAT and CDR2 as FQNNGV. This CDR3 spans 12 amino acids. Here the CDR3 reads CASSFRGDTQYF. Here the CDR3 DNA reads TGTGCCAGCAGCTTTCGCGGCGATACGCAGTATTTT.

This clonotype was counted only a few times. The rearrangement links TRBV19 to TRBJ2-3; 10 positions match TRBD2. The CDR3 loop spans 15 amino acids. Losses at the gene ends were 5 bases for V and 6 bases for J; bases not matched to a gene: 8. The germline V gene has CDR1 LNHDA and CDR2 SQIVND (reference sequence). CDR3 in amino acids: CASSGNLAGEDTQYF. CDR3 DNA sequence: TGTGCCAGTAGTGGGAATCTAGCGGGGGAGGATACGCAGTATTTT. The complete variable domain, with remaining parts taken from reference TRBV19 and TRBJ2-3, reads DGGITQSPKYLFRKEGQNVTLSCEQNLNHDAMYWYRQDPGQGLRLIYYSQIVNDFQKGDIAEGYSVSREKKESFPLTVTSAQKNPTAFYLCASSGNLAGEDTQYFGPGTRLTVL.

The rearrangement joins TRBV3-1 to TRBJ2-3; 13 nucleotides line up with TRBD2. CDR1 is LGHDT, CDR2 YNNKEL, per germline (reference sequence). After removal of 5 bases from V and 4 bases from J, the junction contained 6 bases not matched to a gene. The CDR3 runs 16 residues. The CDR3 region is CASSKAGLAGADTQYF. The CDR3 DNA sequence: TGTGCCAGCAGCAAAGCAGGACTAGCGGGAGCAGATACGCAGTATTTT.

This chain links TRBV7-3 with TRBJ1-6; D is uncertain. V lost 1 base to trimming and J lost 8 bases, with 6 bases between them. The CDR3 covers 13 residues. Germline V lookup: CDR1 SGHTA, CDR2 FQGTGA. Written as DNA, the CDR3 is TGTGCCAGCAGCTTAAGGAGCGATTCACCCCTCCACTTT. Its translation is CASSLRSDSPLHF.

The chain combines TRBV27 with TRBJ1-1; D unresolved. The V and J ends lost 8 bases and 6 bases respectively, with 7 bases between them. In germline, CDR1 is MNHEY, CDR2 SMNVEV (reference sequence). The CDR3 has 10 residues. CDR3 region: CASVGSEAFF. As DNA, the CDR3 is TGTGCCAGCGTTGGCTCTGAAGCTTTCTTT.

Ten or more counts support this clonotype. V gene TRBV7-8 combines with J gene TRBJ2-3; no clear D gene. The CDR3 contains 14 residues. The V end lost 2 bases, the J end lost 1 base, and 7 bases lay between the germline ends. CDR1 SGHVS and CDR2 FQNEAQ come from the germline V gene. In DNA, the CDR3 is TGTGCCAGCAGCTTAAATGCAGGCACAGATACGCAGTATTTT. Its protein product is CASSLNAGTDTQYF.

V and J are TRBV20-1 and TRBJ2-3; TRBD2 agrees at 10 bases. V shed 5 bases and J 3 bases; nucleotides not matched to a gene: 5. The CDR3 sequence is 14 residues long. Germline V gene sequence: CDR1 DFQATT, CDR2 SNEGSKA (reference sequence). The CDR3 nucleotides are TGCAGTGCTCTGCGGACTAGCGGAACAGATACGCAGTATTTT. Amino acids: CSALRTSGTDTQYF.

The CDR3 nucleotides read TGTGCCAGCAGCTTGGTCGTCGGGTCTAGCACAGATACGCAGTATTTT. Protein product: CASSLVVGSSTDTQYF. V usage is TRBV5-6 and J usage is TRBJ2-3, with D unclear. The CDR3 has 16 amino acids. V lost 0 bases, J lost 0 bases, and 11 bases lay in between. Per the germline V gene, CDR1 is SGHDT and CDR2 is YYEEEE.

V and J are TRBV5-1 and TRBJ2-7; D assignment may be TRBD1 or TRBD2 (6 bases each). Trimming left V 3 bases short and J 4 bases short, with 14 bases between. Germline-derived CDR1 and CDR2 are SGHRS and YFSETQ. This CDR3 region has 14 residues. CDR3 protein: CASSWRGMMYEQYF. Written as DNA, the CDR3 is TGCGCCAGCAGCTGGAGGGGGATGATGTACGAGCAGTACTTC.

This clonotype was counted only a few times. V gene TRBV11-2 combines with J gene TRBJ2-1, with a tentative D call TRBD2 (6 bases). Trimming pared 1 base from V and 9 bases from J, leaving 22 bases between. Germline loops: CDR1 SGHAT, CDR2 FQNNGV. CDR3 length: 17 residues. In nucleotides, the CDR3 is TGTGCCAGCAGCTTAGGTAGGGGCTTGGCGGGAAGGGGTGAGCAGTTCTTC. It translates to CASSLGRGLAGRGEQFF.

The gene calls are TRBV12-3 or TRBV12-4 and TRBJ2-2; tentative D call: TRBD2 (5 bases). This CDR3 has 15 residues. Between the trimmed V and J ends, which lost 1 base and 6 bases, there was a span of 12 bases. The CDR3 bases are TGTGCCAGCAGTTTAGTAGGGAGTACGGCCGGGGAGCTGTTTTTT. This encodes CASSLVGSTAGELFF.

This clonotype showed up just a few times. The genes are TRBV29-1 and TRBJ1-4, with 9 bases aligning to TRBD1. V lost 1 base to trimming and J lost 4 bases; unmatched junction nucleotides: 1. Germline V gene data show CDR1 as SQVTM and CDR2 as ANQGSEA. CDR3 length equals 14 residues. This chain's CDR3 is CSVEGTGDNEKLFF. CDR3 nucleotide sequence: TGCAGCGTTGAAGGGACAGGGGATAATGAAAAACTGTTTTTT.

This clonotype came up once. J is TRBJ1-1 and V is TRBV18; no clear D. This CDR3 has 15 amino acids. Trimming took 5 bases from V and 1 from J, leaving 14 bases between them. The germline V gene has CDR1 KGHSH and CDR2 LQKENI. The CDR3 reads CASSNPTGSNTEAFF. CDR3 DNA sequence: TGTGCCAGCTCAAACCCAACTGGATCGAACACTGAAGCTTTCTTT.

The rearrangement uses TRBV12-3 or TRBV12-4 and TRBJ2-7; D gene unclear. This CDR3 is built from 13 residues. V was shortened by 4 bases and J by 5 bases, with 12 bases between the two germline ends. The CDR3 nucleotides read TGTGCCAGCAGTTCCTATCTATGGAACGAGCAGTACTTC. This gives the protein CASSSYLWNEQYF.

This sequence joins TRBV11-2 and TRBJ2-7, with a weak D call TRBD2 (5 bases). The CDR3 is 13 amino acids. CDR1 is SGHAT, CDR2 FQNNGV, per germline. V was trimmed by 3 bases and J by 9 bases, leaving 15 bases between them. CDR3 region: CASSFRTVAGQYF. Here the CDR3 DNA reads TGTGCCAGCAGCTTCCGGACGGTCGCGGGGCAGTACTTC.

The sample holds a few counts of this clonotype. This chain links TRBV29-1 with TRBJ2-7; possibly TRBD1 for D (6 bases). This CDR3 contains 13 residues. Looked up from germline, CDR1 is SQVTM and CDR2 is ANQGSEA. Deletions cut 6 bases from V and 4 bases from J, with 16 bases between. The CDR3 DNA sequence: TGCAGCGTAGAGGCAGGGGTGGGGTACGAGCAGTACTTC. Amino acid sequence: CSVEAGVGYEQYF.

This clonotype has just a few counts. At one boundary the junction diverges from the germline segment, which might be a read error. The chain carries TRBV7-7 and TRBJ2-5; 7 nucleotides agree with TRBD2. The CDR3 totals 14 residues. Germline values: CDR1 SSHAT, CDR2 FNYEAQ (reference sequence). This chain's CDR3 is CASSPGRVEETQYF. The DNA of the CDR3 is TGTGCTAGCAGCCCAGGGAGGGTAGAGGAGACCCAGTACTTC.

The rearrangement joins TRBV5-1 to TRBJ2-1, with 7 bases identical to TRBD2. The V gene end was trimmed by 4 bases and the J gene end by 8 bases; junction bases not matched to a gene: 15. Germline CDR1 and CDR2: SGHRS and YFSETQ. The CDR3 is 16 residues long. The CDR3 region is CASSLPPLSGPYEQFF. CDR3 coding DNA: TGCGCCAGCAGCCTGCCCCCTCTTAGCGGGCCTTATGAGCAGTTCTTC.

With respect to this clonotype: The junction shows a germline mismatch at one end, possibly a read error. J is TRBJ1-2 and V is TRBV7-2, with 9 bases lining up with TRBD1. This CDR3 is built from 17 residues. Germline V lookup: CDR1 SGHTA, CDR2 FQGNSA. For the CDR3, the DNA is TGTGCCATCAGCCCCACCGGGACAGGGCTTTCTAACTATGGCTACACCTTC. This codes for CAISPTGTGLSNYGYTF.

This chain joins TRBV27 and TRBJ2-3, with unresolved D. The CDR3 is 14 amino acids. Trimming stripped 4 bases from V and 0 bases from J, with 8 bases between. CDR1 and CDR2 from the germline V gene are MNHEY and SMNVEV (reference sequence). Here the CDR3 DNA reads TGTGCCAGCAGTTCCCCCATCAGCACAGATACGCAGTATTTT. Protein: CASSSPISTDTQYF.

A few counts support this clonotype. The chain employs TRBV28 and TRBJ1-3; D is perhaps TRBD1 (5 bases). The V gene's germline CDR1 is MDHEN and CDR2 SYDVKM. Trimming removed 4 bases from V and 1 base from J, with 8 bases in between. The CDR3 totals 14 residues. CDR3 bases: TGTGCCAGCAGTTCCCAGGGTTCTGGAAACACCATATATTTT. Translation: CASSSQGSGNTIYF.

The rearrangement joins TRBV11-2 to TRBJ1-1; 8 bases agree with TRBD1. V lost 6 bases, J lost 4 bases, and 10 bases stayed unmatched. The CDR3 consists of 15 residues. Germline values: CDR1 SGHAT, CDR2 FQNNGV. The CDR3, as DNA: TGTGCCAGCAGGAAACAGGGGGGCAGGGCCACTGAAGCTTTCTTT. The encoded protein is CASRKQGGRATEAFF.